The 24 T cell receptor beta chains in this list originate from one sample, sequenced in a study of blood T cell repertoires in COVID-19. Measured with immunoSEQ multiplex PCR; TCRdb has only the in-frame clones, and not every one. The data contain roughly 120,000 clones, over 75% of them seen just once; the ten biggest clones take up around 4%. Sequencing input: peripheral blood. The receptors were sampled from a man in his 60s with acute or convalescent COVID-19.

The chain joins TRBV9 to TRBJ1-2, with TRBD1 identical over 12 bases. The CDR3 loop spans 18 amino acids. The germline V gene has CDR1 SGDLS and CDR2 YYNGEE. The J segment lost 4 bases and the V segment lost 3 bases, leaving 13 bases of the junction unmatched. The CDR3 loop reads CASSAGPGQGAFIYGYTF. CDR3 DNA: TGTGCCAGCAGCGCCGGACCGGGACAGGGGGCTTTTATCTATGGCTACACCTTC.

The chain carries TRBV19 and TRBJ1-5, with no clear D. Per germline, CDR1 LNHDA and CDR2 SQIVND (reference sequence). Trimming took off 1 base at V and 6 bases at J, with 7 bases between the two ends. The CDR3 length is 13 residues. For the CDR3, the DNA is TGTGCCAGTAGTATAGGTCGGGGTCAGCCCCAGCATTTT. This gives the protein CASSIGRGQPQHF.

This clone was picked up a small number of times. This chain joins TRBV7-9 and TRBJ1-3; 9 bases line up with TRBD1. Trimming cost V 0 bases and J 4 bases; bases outside gene matches: 4. The CDR3 sequence is 16 residues long. Germline loops: CDR1 SEHNR, CDR2 FQNEAQ (reference sequence). The DNA for the CDR3 is TGTGCCAGCAGCTTAGCAGGGACAGGGCCGGGAAACACCATATATTTT. It codes for CASSLAGTGPGNTIYF.

The chain carries TRBV5-4 and TRBJ1-1; D not certain. Looked up from germline, CDR1 is SGHNT and CDR2 is YYREEE (reference sequence). The CDR3 consists of 15 residues. V lost 0 bases and J 6 bases, leaving 15 bases between the germline ends. The CDR3: CASSLDRESTPEAFF. The CDR3 DNA reads TGTGCCAGCAGCTTGGATAGGGAGAGCACACCTGAAGCTTTCTTT.

This rearrangement joins TRBV6-2 or TRBV6-3 to TRBJ2-1, with TRBD2 as a possible D gene (5 bases). Per germline, CDR1 MNHEY and CDR2 SVGEGT. Trimming shortened V by 4 bases and J by 7 bases, and 14 bases separated the two germline ends. CDR3 length equals 14 residues. The CDR3 DNA reads as TGTGCCAGCAGTTCCCCTGGAGGAGCAAATGAGCAGTTCTTC. It yields the protein CASSSPGGANEQFF.

V and J are TRBV27 and TRBJ1-2, with D possibly TRBD1 on 5 matching bases. The CDR3 spans 14 residues. CDR1 and CDR2 from the germline V gene are MNHEY and SMNVEV (reference sequence). The V and J ends lost 0 bases and 8 bases respectively, with 13 bases between them. This CDR3 reads CASSLSIKDNGYTF. The CDR3 DNA follows: TGTGCCAGCAGTTTATCGATTAAGGACAACGGCTACACCTTC.

J is TRBJ1-1 and V is TRBV5-1; D perhaps matches TRBD1 (5 bases). V lost 0 bases, J lost 1 base, and 13 bases lay in between. From germline, CDR1 is SGHRS and CDR2 YFSETQ. The CDR3 runs to 16 residues. CDR3 amino acids: CASSLASQGRNTEAFF. In nucleotides, the CDR3 is TGCGCCAGCAGCTTGGCCAGTCAGGGAAGGAACACTGAAGCTTTCTTT. The complete variable domain, with remaining parts taken from reference TRBV5-1 and TRBJ1-1, reads KAGVTQTPRYLIKTRGQQVTLSCSPISGHRSVSWYQQTPGQGLQFLFEYFSETQRNKGNFPGRFSGRQFSNSRSEMNVSTLELGDSALYLCASSLASQGRNTEAFFGQGTRLTVV.

The chain uses TRBV5-4 and TRBJ2-5, with TRBD1 matching over 8 bases. CDR1 SGHNT and CDR2 YYREEE come from the germline V gene (reference sequence). With V trimmed by 4 bases and J by 5 bases, 4 bases remained unmatched. The CDR3 has 13 residues. CDR3 loop: CASSLGQGETQYF. The DNA of the CDR3 is TGTGCCAGCAGCCTTGGACAGGGTGAGACCCAGTACTTC.

This clone was counted a single time. The J gene is TRBJ2-7, the V gene TRBV2; 9 bases are a match to TRBD2. V trimming: 7 bases; J trimming: 12 bases; junction bases outside the gene matches: 16. Looked up from germline, CDR1 is SNHLY and CDR2 is FYNNEI. CDR3 length equals 14 residues. CDR3 residues: CASMAGLAGRGRYF. The DNA for the CDR3 is TGTGCCAGCATGGCTGGGCTAGCGGGAAGAGGTCGGTACTTC. Filled out from reference TRBV2 and TRBJ2-7, the complete variable domain reads EPEVTQTPSHQVTQMGQEVILRCVPISNHLYFYWYRQILGQKVEFLVSFYNNEISEKSEIFDDQFSVERPDGSNFTLKIRSTKLEDSAMYFCASMAGLAGRGRYFGPGTRLTVT.

This clone was detected once. The chain uses TRBV6-2 or TRBV6-3 and TRBJ1-6, with 7 bases lining up with TRBD1. This CDR3 region has 15 residues. The junction had 10 bases not matched to a gene; V was cut back by 5 bases and J by 9 bases. Germline CDR1 MNHEY, CDR2 SVGEGT. The CDR3 DNA reads as TGTGCCAGCAGTCCCCGAGGAGGGGGCGCTTCACCCCTCCACTTT. Its translation is CASSPRGGGASPLHF.

The CDR3 sequence is CASRQAGISYEQYF. CDR3 DNA sequence: TGTGCCAGCAGACAGGCGGGGATCTCCTACGAGCAGTACTTC. The chain couples TRBV2 to TRBJ2-7; the D gene is possibly TRBD2 (6 bases). From germline, CDR1 is SNHLY and CDR2 FYNNEI. This CDR3 comprises 14 residues. V lost 6 bases and J 0 bases, leaving 12 bases between the germline ends.

This chain links TRBV18 with TRBJ1-5; possible D gene TRBD1, 5 bases. This CDR3 is built from 15 residues. Germline assignment: CDR1 KGHSH and CDR2 LQKENI. V was pared by 4 bases and J by 6 bases, with 16 bases between. The chain's CDR3 is CASSHEMGGVQPQHF. The CDR3 DNA follows: TGTGCCAGCTCACACGAGATGGGGGGGGTTCAGCCCCAGCATTTT.

This clone showed up just a few times. The chain joins TRBV28 to TRBJ1-1; D remains unclear. The germline gives CDR1 MDHEN, CDR2 SYDVKM. The CDR3 has 14 amino acids. V lost 2 bases to trimming and J lost 2 bases, with 9 bases between them. This CDR3 is CASSLTLFNTEAFF. DNA of the CDR3: TGTGCCAGCAGTTTAACCCTATTCAACACTGAAGCTTTCTTT.

This chain uses TRBV6-6 with TRBJ2-7; 10 nucleotides line up with TRBD1. V was clipped by 6 bases and J by 5 bases; unmatched bases: 7. CDR1 and CDR2 (germline): MNHNY, SVGAGI (reference sequence). The CDR3 totals 14 residues. This CDR3 reads CASRTGTGAHEQYF. CDR3 nucleotides: TGTGCCAGCAGGACCGGGACAGGGGCCCACGAGCAGTACTTC.

V gene TRBV10-3 combines with J gene TRBJ2-1; D is unresolved. V was cut by 2 bases and J by 0 bases, with 14 bases left in between. From germline, CDR1 is ENHRY and CDR2 SYGVKD. The CDR3 is 17 residues long. CDR3 nucleotide sequence: TGTGCCATCAGTGAGAATTCCCTCCACAGCTCCTACAATGAGCAGTTCTTC. Translating it yields CAISENSLHSSYNEQFF.

The rearrangement joins TRBV5-5 to TRBJ1-5; D is undetermined. Per the germline V gene, CDR1 is SGHKS and CDR2 is YYEKEE (reference sequence). The CDR3 is 14 residues long. Trimming took 4 bases from V and 11 from J, leaving 19 bases between them. For the CDR3, the DNA is TGTGCCAGCAGCATGGGATCCCCAGCCGGGGCCCAGCATTTT. Protein product: CASSMGSPAGAQHF.

The rearrangement links TRBV5-1 to TRBJ2-2; D not resolved. CDR1 SGHRS and CDR2 YFSETQ come from the germline V gene. V lost 4 bases to trimming and J lost 1 base, with 11 bases between them. This CDR3 is built from 15 residues. The CDR3 loop reads CASSLEAVNTGELFF. Written as DNA, the CDR3 is TGCGCCAGCAGCCTTGAGGCGGTGAACACCGGGGAGCTGTTTTTT.

This clone was observed a few times. The chain is built from TRBV7-2 and TRBJ2-1; 8 bases match TRBD2. V dropped 6 bases and J dropped 8; count of bases not matched to a gene: 12. Germline CDR1 is SGHTA and CDR2 is FQGNSA. The CDR3 length is 15 residues. The CDR3 spells CASRPGRARAHEQFF. The DNA for the CDR3 is TGTGCCAGCAGACCCGGGAGGGCCAGGGCCCATGAGCAGTTCTTC.

This rearrangement joins TRBV28 to TRBJ2-2, with 7 bases identical to TRBD1. The germline V gene encodes CDR1 MDHEN and CDR2 SYDVKM. The ends lost 5 bases at V and 6 bases at J; junction bases unmatched: 9. CDR3 length: 15 amino acids. CDR3 bases: TGTGCCAGCAGTCGGGACAGAGGGAGTGCCGGGGAGCTGTTTTTT. Its protein is CASSRDRGSAGELFF.

This clone turned up a few times. The chain carries TRBV7-8 and TRBJ2-5, with 8 positions matching TRBD2. Germline values: CDR1 SGHVS, CDR2 FQNEAQ. This CDR3 is built from 13 residues. After removal of 6 bases from V and 7 bases from J, the junction contained 7 bases not matched to a gene. The chain's CDR3 is CASRTSERGTQYF. The CDR3 nucleotides read TGTGCCAGCAGGACTAGCGAGCGAGGGACCCAGTACTTC. Using reference TRBV7-8 and TRBJ2-5 for the parts outside the CDR3, the full variable domain is GAGVSQSPRYKVAKRGQDVALRCDPISGHVSLFWYQQALGQGPEFLTYFQNEAQLDKSGLPSDRFFAERPEGSVSTLKIQRTQQEDSAVYLCASRTSERGTQYFGPGTRLLVL.

V gene TRBV14 combines with J gene TRBJ1-6; tentative D call: TRBD1 (5 bases). Germline values: CDR1 SGHDN, CDR2 FVKESK. The CDR3 is 17 amino acids. V gave up 1 base and J gave up 2 bases, with 12 bases separating them. The CDR3: CASSQGQGGTYNSPLHF. The CDR3 bases are TGTGCCAGCAGCCAAGGGCAGGGAGGCACCTATAATTCACCCCTCCACTTT.

The chain is built from TRBV3-1 (or the pseudogene TRBV3-2) and TRBJ1-1; D call uncertain. The CDR3 contains 16 residues. V gave up 3 bases and J gave up 4 bases, with 18 bases separating them. Germline lookup yields CDR1 LGHDT and CDR2 YNNKEL (reference sequence). The CDR3 region has the DNA TGTGCCAGCAGCCATGTTCAACTGCTCCGGGGCACTGAAGCTTTCTTT. It is translated as CASSHVQLLRGTEAFF.

The genes are TRBV15 and TRBJ2-1; D ambiguous. The length of the CDR3 is 15 residues. Trimming shortened V by 0 bases and J by 7 bases, and 13 bases separated the two germline ends. In germline, CDR1 is LNHNV, CDR2 YYDKDF (reference sequence). Here the CDR3 DNA reads TGTGCCACCAGCAGAGATCGGATGAGCGCTAATGAGCAGTTCTTC. Amino acids: CATSRDRMSANEQFF.

This clone has more than one count but fewer than ten. The V gene is TRBV27, the J gene TRBJ2-7; 7 nucleotides match TRBD1. Losses at the gene ends were 5 bases for V and 9 bases for J; bases not matched to a gene: 16. CDR1 is MNHEY and CDR2 is SMNVEV in the germline V gene (reference sequence). The CDR3 spans 15 residues. The CDR3 is CASSHRQGNSAGQYF. CDR3 nucleotide sequence: TGTGCCAGCAGTCACCGACAGGGAAACTCGGCGGGGCAGTACTTC.